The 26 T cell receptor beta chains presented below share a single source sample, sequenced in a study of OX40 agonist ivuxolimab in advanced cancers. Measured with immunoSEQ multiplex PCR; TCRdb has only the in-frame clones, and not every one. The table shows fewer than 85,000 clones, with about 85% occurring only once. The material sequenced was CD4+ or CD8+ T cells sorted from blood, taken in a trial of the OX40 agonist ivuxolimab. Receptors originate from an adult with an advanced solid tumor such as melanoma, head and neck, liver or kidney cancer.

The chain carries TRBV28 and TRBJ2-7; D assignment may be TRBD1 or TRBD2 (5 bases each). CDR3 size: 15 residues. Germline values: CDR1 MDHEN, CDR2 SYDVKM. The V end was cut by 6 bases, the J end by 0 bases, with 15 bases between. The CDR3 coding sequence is TGTGCCAGCAGGGTGCCCGGGACCAACTCCTACGAGCAGTACTTC. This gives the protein CASRVPGTNSYEQYF.

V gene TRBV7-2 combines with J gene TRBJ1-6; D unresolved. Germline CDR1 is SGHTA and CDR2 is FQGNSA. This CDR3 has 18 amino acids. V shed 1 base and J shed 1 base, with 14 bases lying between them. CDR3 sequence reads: CASSLGSRVVSYNSPLHF. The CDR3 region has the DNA TGTGCCAGCAGCTTAGGTTCGAGGGTAGTATCCTATAATTCACCCCTCCACTTT.

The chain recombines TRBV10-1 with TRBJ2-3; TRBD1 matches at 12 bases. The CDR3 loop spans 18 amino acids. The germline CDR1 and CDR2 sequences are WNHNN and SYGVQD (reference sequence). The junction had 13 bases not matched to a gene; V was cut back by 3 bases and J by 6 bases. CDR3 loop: CASSDRYSGTGGEDTQYF. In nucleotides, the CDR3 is TGCGCCAGCAGTGATAGATACTCCGGGACAGGGGGCGAGGATACGCAGTATTTT.

CDR3 protein: CASSPLAGRYNEQFF. The DNA for the CDR3 is TGTGCCAGCAGCCCCCTAGCGGGACGATACAATGAGCAGTTCTTC. This rearrangement joins TRBV11-2 to TRBJ2-1, with 9 positions matching TRBD2. J was trimmed by 4 bases and V by 5 bases; bases with no gene match: 6. Germline assignment: CDR1 SGHAT and CDR2 FQNNGV. The CDR3 runs 15 residues.

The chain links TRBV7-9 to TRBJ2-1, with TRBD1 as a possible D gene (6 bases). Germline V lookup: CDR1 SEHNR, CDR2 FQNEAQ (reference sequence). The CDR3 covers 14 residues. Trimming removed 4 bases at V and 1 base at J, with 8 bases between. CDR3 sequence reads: CASSSQGSYNEQFF. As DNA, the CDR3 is TGTGCCAGCAGCTCACAGGGATCCTACAATGAGCAGTTCTTC.

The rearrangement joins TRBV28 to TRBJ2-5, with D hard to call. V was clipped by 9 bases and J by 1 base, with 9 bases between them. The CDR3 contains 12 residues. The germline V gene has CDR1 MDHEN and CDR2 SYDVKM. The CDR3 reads CASSRSQETQYF. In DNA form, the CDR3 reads TGTGCCAGTAGCCGCTCCCAAGAGACCCAGTACTTC.

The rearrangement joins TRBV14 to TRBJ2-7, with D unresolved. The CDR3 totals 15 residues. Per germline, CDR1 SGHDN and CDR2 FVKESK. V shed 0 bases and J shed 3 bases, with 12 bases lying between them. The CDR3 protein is CASSQEFGFYYEQYF. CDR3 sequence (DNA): TGTGCCAGCAGCCAAGAATTTGGCTTCTACTACGAGCAGTACTTC.

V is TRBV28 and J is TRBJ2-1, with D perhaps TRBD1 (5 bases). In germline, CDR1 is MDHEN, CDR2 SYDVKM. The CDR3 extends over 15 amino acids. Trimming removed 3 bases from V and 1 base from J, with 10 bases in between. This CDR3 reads CASSFVTASYNEQFF. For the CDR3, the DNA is TGTGCCAGCAGTTTTGTGACAGCATCCTACAATGAGCAGTTCTTC.

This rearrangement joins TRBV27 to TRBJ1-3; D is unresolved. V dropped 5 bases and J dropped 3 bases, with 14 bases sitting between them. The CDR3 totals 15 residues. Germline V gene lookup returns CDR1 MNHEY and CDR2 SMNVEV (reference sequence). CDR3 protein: CASSPREPSGNTIYF. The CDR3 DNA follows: TGTGCCAGCAGTCCACGGGAGCCAAGTGGAAACACCATATATTTT.

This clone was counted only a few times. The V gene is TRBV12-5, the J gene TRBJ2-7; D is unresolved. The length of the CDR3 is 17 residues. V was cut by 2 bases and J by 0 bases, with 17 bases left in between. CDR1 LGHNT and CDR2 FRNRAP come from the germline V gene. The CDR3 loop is CASGLRSSETDSYEQYF. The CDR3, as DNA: TGTGCTAGTGGTTTGAGGTCTTCGGAGACTGACTCCTACGAGCAGTACTTC.

The CDR3 sequence: CAISGGLAGGDEQYF. DNA of the CDR3: TGTGCCATCAGTGGGGGACTAGCGGGGGGAGACGAGCAGTACTTC. The chain joins TRBV10-3 to TRBJ2-7, with 15 bases fitting TRBD2. The CDR3 is 15 residues long. The V segment lost 4 bases and the J segment 5 bases; nucleotides outside the gene matches: 3. Germline CDR1 reads ENHRY; CDR2 reads SYGVKD.

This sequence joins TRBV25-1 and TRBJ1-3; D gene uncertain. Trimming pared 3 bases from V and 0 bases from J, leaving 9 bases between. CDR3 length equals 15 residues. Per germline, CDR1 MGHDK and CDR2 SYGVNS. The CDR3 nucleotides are TGTGCCAGCAGTGACGGGCTCCGCTCTGGAAACACCATATATTTT. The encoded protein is CASSDGLRSGNTIYF.

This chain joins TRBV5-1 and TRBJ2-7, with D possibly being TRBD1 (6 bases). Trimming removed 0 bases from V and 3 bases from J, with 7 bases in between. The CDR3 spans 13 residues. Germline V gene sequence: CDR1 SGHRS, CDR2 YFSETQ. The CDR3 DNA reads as TGCGCCAGCAGCTTGGGACAGGACTACGAGCAGTACTTC. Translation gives CASSLGQDYEQYF.

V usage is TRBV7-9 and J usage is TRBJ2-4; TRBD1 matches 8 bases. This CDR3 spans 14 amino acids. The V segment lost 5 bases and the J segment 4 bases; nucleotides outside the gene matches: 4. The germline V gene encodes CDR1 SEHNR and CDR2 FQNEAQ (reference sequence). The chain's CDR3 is CASSTWTGKNIQYF. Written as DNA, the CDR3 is TGTGCCAGCAGCACCTGGACAGGGAAAAACATTCAGTACTTC.

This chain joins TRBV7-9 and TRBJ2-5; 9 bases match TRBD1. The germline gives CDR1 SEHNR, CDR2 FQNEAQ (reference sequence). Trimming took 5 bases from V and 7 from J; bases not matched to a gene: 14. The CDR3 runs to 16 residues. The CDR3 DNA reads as TGTGCCAGCAGCGCGACAGGGGGATCCCCCTACGGGACCCAGTACTTC. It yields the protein CASSATGGSPYGTQYF.

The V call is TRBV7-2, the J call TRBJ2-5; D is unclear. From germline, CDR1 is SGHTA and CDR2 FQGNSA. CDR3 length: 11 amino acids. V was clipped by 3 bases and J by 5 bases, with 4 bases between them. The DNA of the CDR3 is TGTGCCAGCAGCTTGATGGAGACCCAGTACTTC. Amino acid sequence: CASSLMETQYF.

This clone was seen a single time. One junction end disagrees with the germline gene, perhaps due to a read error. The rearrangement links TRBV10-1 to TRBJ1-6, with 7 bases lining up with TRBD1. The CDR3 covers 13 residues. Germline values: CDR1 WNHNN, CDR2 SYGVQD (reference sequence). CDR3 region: CASIETGHSPLHF. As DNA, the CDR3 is TGCGCCAGCATTGAGACAGGGCATTCACCCCTCCACTTT.

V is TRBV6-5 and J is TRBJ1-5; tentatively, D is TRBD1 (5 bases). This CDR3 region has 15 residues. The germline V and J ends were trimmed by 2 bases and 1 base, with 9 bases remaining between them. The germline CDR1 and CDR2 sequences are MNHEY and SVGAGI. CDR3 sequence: CASSYGGTSNQPQHF. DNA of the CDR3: TGTGCCAGCAGTTACGGAGGGACCAGCAATCAGCCCCAGCATTTT.

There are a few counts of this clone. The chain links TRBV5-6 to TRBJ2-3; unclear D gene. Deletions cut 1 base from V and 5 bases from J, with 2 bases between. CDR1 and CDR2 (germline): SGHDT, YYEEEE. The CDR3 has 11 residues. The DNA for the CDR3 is TGTGCCAGCAGCTTGCTAGATACGCAGTATTTT. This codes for CASSLLDTQYF.

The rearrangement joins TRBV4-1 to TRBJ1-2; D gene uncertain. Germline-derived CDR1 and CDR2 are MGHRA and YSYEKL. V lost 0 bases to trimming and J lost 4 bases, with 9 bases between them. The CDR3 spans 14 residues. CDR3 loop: CASSQDGQSYGYTF. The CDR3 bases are TGCGCCAGCAGCCAAGACGGTCAGAGCTATGGCTACACCTTC.

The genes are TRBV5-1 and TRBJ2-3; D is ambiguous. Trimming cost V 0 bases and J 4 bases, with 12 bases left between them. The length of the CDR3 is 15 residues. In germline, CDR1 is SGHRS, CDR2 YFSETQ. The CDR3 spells CASSLVWSAADTQYF. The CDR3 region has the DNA TGCGCCAGCAGCTTGGTATGGTCCGCAGCAGATACGCAGTATTTT.

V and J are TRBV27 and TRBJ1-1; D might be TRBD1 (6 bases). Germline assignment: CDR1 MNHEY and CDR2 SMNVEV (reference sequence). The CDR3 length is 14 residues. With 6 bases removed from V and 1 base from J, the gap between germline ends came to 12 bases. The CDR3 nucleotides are TGTGCCAGCAGGTACAGGGATAGGAACACTGAAGCTTTCTTT. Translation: CASRYRDRNTEAFF.

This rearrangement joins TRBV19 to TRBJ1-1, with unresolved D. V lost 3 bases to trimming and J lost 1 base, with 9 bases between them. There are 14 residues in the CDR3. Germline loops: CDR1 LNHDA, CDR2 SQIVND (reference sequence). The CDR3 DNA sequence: TGTGCCAGTAGTATGGTCGCGGGGAACACTGAAGCTTTCTTT. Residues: CASSMVAGNTEAFF.

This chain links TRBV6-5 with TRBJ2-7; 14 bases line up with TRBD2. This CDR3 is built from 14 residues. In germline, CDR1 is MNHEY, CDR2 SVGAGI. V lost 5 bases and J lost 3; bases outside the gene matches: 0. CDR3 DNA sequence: TGTGCCAGCAGTGGGACTAGCGGGAGCTACGAGCAGTACTTC. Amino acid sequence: CASSGTSGSYEQYF.

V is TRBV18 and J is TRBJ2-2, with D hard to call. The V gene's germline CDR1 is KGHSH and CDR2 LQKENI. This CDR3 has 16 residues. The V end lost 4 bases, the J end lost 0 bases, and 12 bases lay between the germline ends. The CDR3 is CASSLFTETNTGELFF. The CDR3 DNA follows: TGTGCCAGCTCACTCTTTACAGAGACGAACACCGGGGAGCTGTTTTTT. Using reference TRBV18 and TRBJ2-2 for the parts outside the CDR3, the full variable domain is NAGVMQNPRHLVRRRGQEARLRCSPMKGHSHVYWYRQLPEEGLKFMVYLQKENIIDESGMPKERFSAEFPKEGPSILRIQQVVRGDSAAYFCASSLFTETNTGELFFGEGSRLTVL.

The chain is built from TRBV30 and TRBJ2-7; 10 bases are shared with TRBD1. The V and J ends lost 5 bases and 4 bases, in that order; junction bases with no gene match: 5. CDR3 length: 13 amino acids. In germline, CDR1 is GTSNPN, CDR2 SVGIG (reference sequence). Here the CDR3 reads CAWGGQGLYEQYF. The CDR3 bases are TGTGCCTGGGGGGGACAGGGGTTATACGAGCAGTACTTC.